This T cell receptor (beta chain) was documented in a study of cytomegalovirus exposure and HLA in healthy donors. Study summary: An early release of data contained around 80 million unique TCRs, which came from HLA-typed donors. Study observations and caveats: As immune exposure information, only CMV serostatus was available. Per a later analysis, about 18,000 TCR beta sequences showed association with HLA alleles at 0.05 false discovery rate.

Researchers ran the PCR with 60 Vbeta and 13 Jbeta primers. The protocol was immunoSEQ multiplex PCR, while the TCRdb copy is restricted to in-frame clones and leaves out a portion. The sample totals 45,000 to 70,000 clones; its top ten clones hold roughly 9.6%. A word on this clone: Its antigen is as yet unknown.

The specimen sequenced was PBMCs. This sequence originates from a woman in her fifties or sixties in good health and CMV-seropositive.

The CDR3: CASSPRQGRTDTQYF. In DNA, the CDR3 is TGTGCCAGCAGCCCCCGACAGGGGCGCACAGATACGCAGTATTTT. The rearrangement uses TRBV11-2 and TRBJ2-3, with 8 bases fitting TRBD1. The V and J ends lost 5 bases and 1 base, in that order; junction bases with no gene match: 5. Per germline, CDR1 SGHAT and CDR2 FQNNGV. This CDR3 is 15 amino acids long.